This T cell receptor (beta chain) originates from a study of shared clonotypes between healthy human individuals. About this clone itself: Its antigen is currently unknown.

The CDR3 is 15 residues long. The germline V gene has CDR1 LNHNV and CDR2 YYDKDF (reference sequence). V was clipped by 2 bases and J by 5 bases; unmatched bases: 4. A CD45RA-negative memory subset and a CD45RA+ naive subset were separated from the CD4+ cells. The study, taken as a whole, reports: In this cohort, only blood was sampled, and tissue repertoires likely differ.

Generated by immunoSEQ multiplex PCR, the TCRdb table keeps only in-frame clones and is missing some. The sample records about 2.4 million clones, 90% to 95% being singletons. The gene calls are TRBV15 and TRBJ2-7; 12 bases agree with TRBD1. Sequenced input: naive CD4+ T cells from PBMCs. The subset here: CD45RA+ positively selected. The receptor was isolated from a man aged 18 to 29 in good health. Some clones in this sample may be carry-over from other donors' samples. CDR3 sequence: CATSRRDRGLDEQYF. Here the CDR3 DNA reads TGTGCCACCAGCAGAAGGGACAGGGGGCTCGACGAGCAGTACTTC.